One sample yielded the 19 T cell receptor beta chains listed below, sequenced in a study of shared clonotypes between healthy human individuals (dated by TCRdb to about 2020). Libraries were constructed by the immunoSEQ multiplex PCR assay. TCRdb retrieved this table from immuneACCESS and kept in-frame rearrangements only. Not all clones are present; in checked studies, unresolved V genes account for under half, and no reason is known for the remainder. This sample gives over a million clones in total; 65% to 80% of them show up just once. The ten most abundant clones make up approximately 1.5% of the sample. The specimen sequenced was memory CD4+ T cells sorted from blood. What the cell subset or site label conveys for this sample: CD45RA-negative fraction. The receptors stem from a man younger than 35 in good health.

This chain uses TRBV5-1 with TRBJ2-2; TRBD1 is a possible D gene (5 bases). This CDR3 spans 16 amino acids. CDR1 and CDR2 from the germline V gene are SGHRS and YFSETQ. V dropped 4 bases and J dropped 2 bases, with 15 bases sitting between them. CDR3 sequence reads: CASSPRSTDNTGELFF. DNA for the CDR3: TGCGCCAGCAGCCCTCGTTCGACAGACAACACCGGGGAGCTGTTTTTT. Complete variable domain (other parts from reference TRBV5-1 and TRBJ2-2): KAGVTQTPRYLIKTRGQQVTLSCSPISGHRSVSWYQQTPGQGLQFLFEYFSETQRNKGNFPGRFSGRQFSNSRSEMNVSTLELGDSALYLCASSPRSTDNTGELFFGEGSRLTVL.

The chain links TRBV4-3 to TRBJ2-3; no firm D call. Germline CDR1 reads LGHNA; CDR2 reads YSLEER. With 3 bases removed from V and 2 bases from J, the gap between germline ends came to 18 bases. This CDR3 is 17 amino acids long. CDR3 region: CASSHTPQRKVTDTQYF. CDR3 nucleotides: TGCGCCAGCAGCCATACTCCACAGAGAAAGGTCACAGATACGCAGTATTTT.

The chain uses TRBV6-5 and TRBJ2-1; D not certain. Between the trimmed V and J ends, which lost 6 bases and 5 bases, there was a span of 14 bases. CDR1 is MNHEY and CDR2 is SVGAGI in the germline V gene. This CDR3 contains 14 residues. The CDR3 protein is CASRTWTENNEQFF. CDR3 in DNA: TGTGCCAGCAGGACCTGGACGGAAAACAATGAGCAGTTCTTC.

This clone was detected a few times. The genes are TRBV2 and TRBJ1-1; possibly TRBD1 for D (5 bases). This CDR3 contains 16 residues. Germline V gives CDR1 SNHLY, CDR2 FYNNEI. V was trimmed by 5 bases and J by 6 bases, leaving 22 bases between them. The CDR3 is CASSSPIEGRGAEAFF. CDR3 nucleotide sequence: TGTGCCAGCAGTTCGCCTATTGAAGGACGGGGCGCTGAAGCTTTCTTT.

The table lists this clone with a few counts. The chain couples TRBV19 to TRBJ1-1; D is perhaps TRBD1 (5 bases). The germline V gene has CDR1 LNHDA and CDR2 SQIVND (reference sequence). V lost 6 bases to trimming and J lost 1 base, with 12 bases between them. CDR3 length: 14 amino acids. The CDR3 loop reads CASSRKGQNTEAFF. The CDR3 bases are TGTGCCAGTAGCAGAAAAGGACAGAACACTGAAGCTTTCTTT.

This chain links TRBV11-2 with TRBJ2-7; 7 nucleotides line up with TRBD1. This CDR3 contains 14 residues. The germline gives CDR1 SGHAT, CDR2 FQNNGV. V lost 6 bases, J lost 4 bases, and 9 bases stayed unmatched. The CDR3 loop is CASRVDRESYEQYF. Here the CDR3 DNA reads TGTGCCAGCAGGGTCGACAGGGAGTCTTACGAGCAGTACTTC.

This rearrangement joins TRBV5-1 to TRBJ2-7; weak D call: TRBD2 (6 bases). The CDR3 has 17 residues. The V end was cut by 2 bases, the J end by 1 base, with 19 bases between. Per the germline V gene, CDR1 is SGHRS and CDR2 is YFSETQ. The CDR3 loop reads CASSFLPPGTRSYEQYF. CDR3 nucleotide sequence: TGCGCCAGCAGCTTCCTTCCGCCCGGGACTCGTTCCTACGAGCAGTACTTC.

CDR3 in DNA: TGTGCCAGCAGCGTAGCGGTAGCGGGAGAGGGGGAGCAGTACTTC. It translates to CASSVAVAGEGEQYF. This chain joins TRBV9 and TRBJ2-7, with 9 bases matching TRBD2. Germline CDR1 is SGDLS and CDR2 is YYNGEE. CDR3 length: 15 amino acids. V dropped 0 bases and J dropped 7; count of bases not matched to a gene: 8.

This clone occurred once. The chain employs TRBV11-2 and TRBJ1-2; D uncertain. The CDR3 covers 16 residues. V was shortened by 0 bases and J by 5 bases, with 16 bases between the two germline ends. From germline, CDR1 is SGHAT and CDR2 FQNNGV. CDR3 nucleotide sequence: TGTGCCAGCAGCTTAGATCTATTGGCACCGAAGTATGGCTACACCTTC. This gives the protein CASSLDLLAPKYGYTF.

This clone was counted between two and nine times. This chain connects TRBV2 to TRBJ1-2, with D tentatively TRBD1 (6 bases). The CDR3 contains 15 residues. Germline CDR1 and CDR2: SNHLY and FYNNEI. Trimming removed 6 bases at V and 2 bases at J, with 16 bases between. Written as DNA, the CDR3 is TGTGCCAGCAGGGGAGACAGGATGGTAAACTATGGCTACACCTTC. This sequence encodes CASRGDRMVNYGYTF.

The gene calls are TRBV19 and TRBJ1-5, with TRBD1 as a possible D gene (6 bases). Germline V CDR1 and CDR2: LNHDA, SQIVND (reference sequence). V gave up 3 bases and J gave up 7 bases, with 16 bases separating them. The CDR3 contains 15 residues. CDR3 sequence: CASSIRGGRGQPQHF. In DNA form, the CDR3 reads TGTGCCAGTAGTATTCGCGGGGGGCGAGGACAGCCCCAGCATTTT.

The chain carries TRBV28 and TRBJ1-1; a possible D gene is TRBD1 (6 bases). Germline V gene data show CDR1 as MDHEN and CDR2 as SYDVKM. Between the trimmed V and J ends, which lost 5 bases and 0 bases, there was a span of 13 bases. This CDR3 spans 15 amino acids. DNA for the CDR3: TGTGCCAGCAGTCATGGGGGCGGTTTGAACACTGAAGCTTTCTTT. Encoded protein: CASSHGGGLNTEAFF.

The rearrangement uses TRBV19 and TRBJ2-4, with 7 bases that match TRBD1. V lost 7 bases, J lost 2 bases, and 11 bases stayed unmatched. The CDR3 is made up of 16 amino acids. Germline-derived CDR1 and CDR2 are LNHDA and SQIVND (reference sequence). CDR3: CASTPGQPTTKNIQYF. The CDR3 DNA follows: TGTGCCAGTACTCCGGGACAGCCTACTACCAAAAACATTCAGTACTTC.

This clone was seen once. This rearrangement joins TRBV10-3 to TRBJ1-4; 8 nucleotides match TRBD1. The trim removed 6 bases at V and 6 bases at J, leaving 6 bases unmatched. Per the germline V gene, CDR1 is ENHRY and CDR2 is SYGVKD. The CDR3 loop spans 14 amino acids. The CDR3 protein is CAISQQGGDEKLFF. The DNA of the CDR3 is TGTGCCATCAGCCAACAGGGGGGGGATGAAAAACTGTTTTTT.

This clone was counted once. The V gene is TRBV5-1, the J gene TRBJ1-1; D uncertain. Trimming cost V 4 bases and J 3 bases, with 13 bases left between them. In germline, CDR1 is SGHRS, CDR2 YFSETQ. The CDR3 has 14 residues. The CDR3 DNA reads as TGCGCCAGCAGCACTATTCCCGGATACACTGAAGCTTTCTTT. Translating it yields CASSTIPGYTEAFF.

This clone was observed a few times. The J gene is TRBJ2-1, the V gene TRBV9; 11 bases are a match to TRBD2. From germline, CDR1 is SGDLS and CDR2 YYNGEE. J lost 10 bases, V lost 0 bases, and 6 bases had no gene match. This CDR3 is built from 15 residues. The chain's CDR3 is CASSVVLAGAGEQFF. The CDR3 coding sequence is TGTGCCAGCAGCGTAGTACTAGCGGGAGCAGGGGAGCAGTTCTTC.

V gene TRBV5-1 combines with J gene TRBJ2-1, with a possible D match to TRBD1 (5 bases). The CDR3 is made up of 14 amino acids. With 0 bases removed from V and 5 bases from J, the gap between germline ends came to 9 bases. CDR1 is SGHRS and CDR2 is YFSETQ in the germline V gene. This chain's CDR3 is CASSLARADNEQFF. Here the CDR3 DNA reads TGCGCCAGCAGCTTGGCCAGGGCAGACAATGAGCAGTTCTTC.

This chain connects TRBV10-1 to TRBJ1-4; 8 bases are a match to TRBD1. The CDR3 loop spans 13 amino acids. The trim removed 6 bases at V and 8 bases at J, leaving 5 bases unmatched. CDR1 is WNHNN, CDR2 SYGVQD, per germline (reference sequence). The CDR3 sequence is CASSDRGGEKLFF. The DNA of the CDR3 is TGCGCCAGCAGCGACAGGGGAGGCGAAAAACTGTTTTTT.

The rearrangement uses TRBV6-5 and TRBJ2-6; no clear D gene. Deletions cut 0 bases from V and 2 bases from J, with 5 bases between. The CDR3 consists of 15 residues. Germline-derived CDR1 and CDR2 are MNHEY and SVGAGI. The CDR3 sequence: CASSYSQAGANVLTF. CDR3 sequence (DNA): TGTGCCAGCAGTTACTCGCAGGCTGGGGCCAACGTCCTGACTTTC.